This T cell receptor beta chain was captured by sequencing in a study of blood T cells in healthy people across ages. PCR was performed a second time for roughly 7 to 11 cycles using a sample-barcoded 5' primer and a J-beta primer mix. TCRdb reprocessed the 5' RACE reads with MiXCR, giving one entry per CDR3 protein. The data show about a million distinct CDR3 sequences, about 51% seen once. This clonotype showed up just a few times. The antigen remains undetermined. Trimming removed 6 bases at V and 4 bases at J, with 10 bases between. The CDR3 runs 12 residues. The germline gives CDR1 DFQATT, CDR2 SNEGSKA (reference sequence). Notes on the study in general: It was held that diversity estimates obtained from one million T cells represented underestimates.

This receptor was identified in a woman aged 55 to 70 in good health. The specimen sequenced was blood. The chain carries TRBV20-1 and TRBJ1-5; D remains ambiguous. CDR3 loop: CSAGRDNQPQHF. The CDR3 bases are TGCAGTGCGGGGAGGGATAATCAGCCCCAGCATTTT.